A single T cell receptor (beta chain) is shown here with its context. No antigen is known for it. The sample holds no much larger clone one base away, and base qualities are not on file. Participants in the prospective study were aged about 18 to 95 years, lived in approximately 26 United States geographic areas, and enrolled through a virtual design. Cohort assignment in the prospective study relied on participant-reported clinical history from a screening survey and a study questionnaire. ImmuneRACE Cohort 3 recovered participants were defined by two consecutive negative NP/OP PCR tests, healthcare professional clearance, or symptom resolution. In the prospective study, whole blood, serum and a nasopharyngeal or oropharyngeal swab were collected from each participant by mobile phlebotomists. Additional blood draws and questionnaires over an approximately two-month period could optionally be provided by prospective study participants. Before DNA extraction, prospective study blood samples were shipped either frozen or at room temperature.

These data are taken from a study of blood T cell repertoires in COVID-19 (dated by TCRdb to 2020 to 2022). In terms of the full investigation: Samples from collaborators originated in the United States, Italy and Spain and spanned both the acute and convalescent phases of COVID-19. The prospective study material was composed of cDNA or gDNA derived from T cells, B-cell-depleted T cells, or PBMCs. Subjects who had been exposed to COVID-19, were actively infected with it, or had recovered from it provided the deeply sampled blood TCRbeta repertoires that made up the dataset. The repertoires were made available in a free public database intended to serve as a resource for research on the immune response to SARS-CoV-2. The samples were drawn from the first 160 participants of the ongoing ImmuneRACE study and from 1,254 subjects provided by 6 global collaborators. A de-identified subject ID, COVID-19 status, age in years and sex were almost always included in the sample metadata. Where available, HLA class I and class II types were obtained from metadata supplied by the sample provider rather than from assay-based typing.

The immunoSEQ Assay, a bias-controlled multiplex PCR, was used to amplify TCRbeta CDR3 regions from genomic DNA. Processing in the source paper ran as follows. Nucleated cell counts per sample were estimated from amplification of reference gene primers within the assay. To quantify the absolute abundance of each unique TCRbeta CDR3 rearrangement, sequence reads were collapsed and filtered. Productive Simpson clonality was computed per sample as the square root of Simpson's diversity index over productive rearrangements. Drawn from immuneACCESS, this table holds only the in-frame rearrangements with V and J called that TCRdb kept. Clones are partly lost; checked studies trace under half to an unresolved V gene and leave the rest unexplained. V, J and clone size reflect that table, while D and trimming were determined from the DNA. The sample table shows 200,000 to 250,000 clones, and around four fifths are seen once. Roughly 8.7% of the sample belongs to the ten largest clones.

What the study reported, not specific to this receptor: The quantity of clinical and demographic metadata differed by source and by participant and was supplied without curation.

This clonotype originated in a man between 35 and 55 years old who had recovered from COVID-19. Input material: PBMCs or T cells enriched from blood (not recorded which).

The bases read TGCAGCGTTGAGAGGCAGTACAATGAGCAGTTCTTC. Protein translation: CSVERQYNEQFF. The chain is made from TRBV29-1 and TRBJ2-1; there is no confident call for the D gene. The CDR3 starts with the cysteine, ends with the phenylalanine, and has 12 residues. Only the CDR3 portion is preserved as DNA: 36 bases, with reading frame beginning at the first base. V was cut back by 3 bases and J by 4 bases, leaving a gap of 7 bases between them. The germline V gene yields SQVTM for CDR1 and ANQGSEA for CDR2.